The T cell receptor beta chain described here comes from a study of blood T cells in healthy people across ages. Background on the study: The template switching approach captured approximately one barcoded beta molecule for every two T cells. Study results and limitations: PBMC samples, being unsorted, prevented any conclusive comparison of naive and antigen-experienced cells.

Together with a sample-barcoded 5' primer, a J-beta primer mix was included in a second PCR lasting roughly 6 to 12 cycles. MiXCR, applied by TCRdb to the 5' RACE reads, yields one record per CDR3 protein. Of around 990,000 distinct CDR3 sequences in the sample, roughly two fifths were seen once. Regarding this clonotype: Its antigen is unknown.

Sequenced input: blood. The source is a man aged 18 to 29 in good health.

The CDR3 is CASSPGGQRTDTQYF. The CDR3 DNA reads TGTGCCAGCAGCCCCGGGGGACAACGCACAGATACGCAGTATTTT. This sequence joins TRBV12-3 or TRBV12-4 and TRBJ2-3; tentatively, D is TRBD1 or TRBD2 (6 bases each). The CDR3 has 15 residues. Trimming took 6 bases from V and 1 from J, leaving 14 bases between them.